These 5 T cell receptor beta chains came from one sample sequenced in a study of blood T cells in healthy people across ages. Combining a sample-barcoded 5' primer with a J-beta primer mix, a second PCR ran for 7 to 11 cycles. TCRdb analysed the 5' RACE reads with MiXCR anew, one entry per CDR3 protein. The table has around 990,000 distinct CDR3 sequences, around 25% seen once. This same sample was also part of a study on T cells of mothers and their children.

The sample was blood. The receptors were sampled from a girl aged 2 to 10 in good health.

The V gene is TRBV20-1, the J gene TRBJ2-3; D ambiguous. The germline V gene encodes CDR1 DFQATT and CDR2 SNEGSKA (reference sequence). CDR3 length: 16 amino acids. Deletions cut 3 bases from V and 2 bases from J, with 18 bases between. The CDR3 nucleotides read TGCAGTGCTAGTTTTGGGTATCAACTCACCACAGATACGCAGTATTTT. Amino acid sequence: CSASFGYQLTTDTQYF.

This clonotype was picked up a small number of times. The chain combines TRBV7-6 with TRBJ2-3; TRBD2 might be the D (5 bases). V was clipped by 1 base and J by 2 bases, with 13 bases between them. CDR1 is SGHVS, CDR2 FNYEAQ, per germline. This CDR3 is 16 amino acids long. CDR3 amino acids: CASSLVVGIYTDTQYF. CDR3 nucleotide sequence: TGTGCCAGCAGCTTAGTAGTCGGGATATACACAGATACGCAGTATTTT.

This chain joins TRBV6-1 and TRBJ2-7, with 7 bases fitting TRBD1. The germline gives CDR1 MNHNS, CDR2 SASEGT. The CDR3 length is 14 residues. V was clipped by 3 bases and J by 3 bases; unmatched bases: 5. This chain's CDR3 is CASSEVDRDYEQYF. For the CDR3, the DNA is TGTGCCAGCAGTGAGGTTGACAGGGACTACGAGCAGTACTTC.

This clonotype was observed a few times. The CDR3 bases are TGTGCCAGCAGCTTCCATAACTTAGATACGCAGTATTTT. Translating gives CASSFHNLDTQYF. The chain joins TRBV5-5 to TRBJ2-3; D is unclear. The CDR3 sequence is 13 residues long. V lost 2 bases to trimming and J lost 5 bases, with 9 bases between them. CDR1 and CDR2 (germline): SGHKS, YYEKEE (reference sequence).

This clonotype was observed a few times. The V and J genes are TRBV7-9 and TRBJ2-7; TRBD2 matches 12 bases. The length of the CDR3 is 14 residues. J lost 5 bases, V lost 7 bases, and 6 bases had no gene match. Germline V CDR1 and CDR2: SEHNR, FQNEAQ (reference sequence). The CDR3 nucleotides are TGTGCCAGCACCCTAGCGGGAGGGGGGGACGAGCAGTACTTC. This gives the protein CASTLAGGGDEQYF.